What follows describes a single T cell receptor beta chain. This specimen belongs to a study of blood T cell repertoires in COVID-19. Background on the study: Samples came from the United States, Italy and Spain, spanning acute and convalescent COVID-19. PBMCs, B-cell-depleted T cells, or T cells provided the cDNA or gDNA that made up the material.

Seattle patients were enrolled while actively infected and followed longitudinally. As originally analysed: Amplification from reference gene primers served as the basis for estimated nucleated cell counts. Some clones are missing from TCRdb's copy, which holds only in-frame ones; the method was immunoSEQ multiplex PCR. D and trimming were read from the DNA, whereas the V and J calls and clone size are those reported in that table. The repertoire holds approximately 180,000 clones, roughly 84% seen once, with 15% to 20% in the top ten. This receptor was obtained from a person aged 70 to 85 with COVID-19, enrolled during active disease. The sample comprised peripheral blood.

The CDR3 reads CASSPQGAPGELFF. CDR3 DNA sequence: TGTGCCAGCAGCCCGCAGGGGGCCCCCGGGGAGCTGTTTTTT. The chain recombines TRBV7-9 with TRBJ2-2; 8 nucleotides line up with TRBD1. The ends lost 5 bases at V and 6 bases at J; junction bases unmatched: 5. There are 14 residues in the CDR3. Germline lookup yields CDR1 SEHNR and CDR2 FQNEAQ (reference sequence).